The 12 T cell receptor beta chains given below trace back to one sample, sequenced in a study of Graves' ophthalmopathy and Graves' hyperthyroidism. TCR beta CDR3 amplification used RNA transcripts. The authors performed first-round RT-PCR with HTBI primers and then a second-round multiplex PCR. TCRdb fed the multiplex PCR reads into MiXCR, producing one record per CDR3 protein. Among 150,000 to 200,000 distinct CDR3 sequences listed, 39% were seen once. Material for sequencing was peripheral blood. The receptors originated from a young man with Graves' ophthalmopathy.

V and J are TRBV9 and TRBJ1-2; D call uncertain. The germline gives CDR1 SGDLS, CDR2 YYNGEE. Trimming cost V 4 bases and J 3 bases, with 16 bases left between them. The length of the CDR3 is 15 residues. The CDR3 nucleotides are TGTGCCAGCAGCCCCCAGAATCAAGGATACTATGGCTACACCTTC. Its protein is CASSPQNQGYYGYTF.

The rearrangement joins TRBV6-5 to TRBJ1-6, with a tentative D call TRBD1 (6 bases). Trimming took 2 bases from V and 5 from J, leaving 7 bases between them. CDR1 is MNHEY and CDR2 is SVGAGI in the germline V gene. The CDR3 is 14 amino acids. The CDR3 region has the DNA TGTGCCAGCAGTTACAGGGGGAATAATTCACCCCTCCACTTT. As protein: CASSYRGNNSPLHF.

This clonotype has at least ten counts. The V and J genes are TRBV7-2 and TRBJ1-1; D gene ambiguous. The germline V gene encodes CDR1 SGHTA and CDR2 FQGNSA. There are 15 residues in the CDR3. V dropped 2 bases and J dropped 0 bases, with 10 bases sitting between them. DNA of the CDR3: TGTGCCAGCAGCTTATCCTGGGCTATGAACACTGAAGCTTTCTTT. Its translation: CASSLSWAMNTEAFF.

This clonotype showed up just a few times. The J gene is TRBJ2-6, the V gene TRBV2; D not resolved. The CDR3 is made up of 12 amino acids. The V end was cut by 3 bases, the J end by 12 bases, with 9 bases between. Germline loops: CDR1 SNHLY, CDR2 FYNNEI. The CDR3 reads CASSEGISVLTF. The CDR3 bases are TGTGCCAGCAGTGAGGGTATAAGCGTCCTGACTTTC. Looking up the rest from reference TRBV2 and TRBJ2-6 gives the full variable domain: EPEVTQTPSHQVTQMGQEVILRCVPISNHLYFYWYRQILGQKVEFLVSFYNNEISEKSEIFDDQFSVERPDGSNFTLKIRSTKLEDSAMYFCASSEGISVLTFGAGSRLTVL.

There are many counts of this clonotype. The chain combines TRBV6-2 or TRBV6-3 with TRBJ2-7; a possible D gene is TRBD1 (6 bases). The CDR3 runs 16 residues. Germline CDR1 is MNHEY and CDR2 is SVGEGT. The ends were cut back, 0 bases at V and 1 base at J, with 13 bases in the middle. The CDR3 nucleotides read TGTGCCAGCAGTTACTCGAGGACAGTCTTATCCTACGAGCAGTACTTC. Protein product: CASSYSRTVLSYEQYF.

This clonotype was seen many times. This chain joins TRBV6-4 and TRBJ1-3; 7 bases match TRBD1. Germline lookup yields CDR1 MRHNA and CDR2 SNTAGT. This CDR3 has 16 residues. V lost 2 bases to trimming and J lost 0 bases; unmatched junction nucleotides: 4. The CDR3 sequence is CASSDQGQSSGNTIYF. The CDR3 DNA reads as TGTGCCAGCAGTGACCAGGGACAGAGCTCTGGAAACACCATATATTTT.

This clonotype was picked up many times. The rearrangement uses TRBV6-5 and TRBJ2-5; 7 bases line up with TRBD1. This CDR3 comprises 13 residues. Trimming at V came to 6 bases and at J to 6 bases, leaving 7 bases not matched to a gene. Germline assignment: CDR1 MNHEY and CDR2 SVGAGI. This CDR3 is CASRLDRVKTQYF. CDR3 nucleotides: TGTGCCAGCAGACTCGACAGGGTGAAGACCCAGTACTTC.

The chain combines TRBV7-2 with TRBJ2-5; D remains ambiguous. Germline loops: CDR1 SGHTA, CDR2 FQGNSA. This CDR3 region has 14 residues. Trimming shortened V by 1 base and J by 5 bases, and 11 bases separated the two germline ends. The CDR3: CASSLERFMETQYF. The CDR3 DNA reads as TGTGCCAGCAGCTTAGAACGGTTCATGGAGACCCAGTACTTC.

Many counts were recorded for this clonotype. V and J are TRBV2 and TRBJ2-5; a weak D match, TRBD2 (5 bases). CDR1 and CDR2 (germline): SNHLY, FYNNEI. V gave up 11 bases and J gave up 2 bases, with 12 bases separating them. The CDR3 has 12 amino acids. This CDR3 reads CAGLTGQETQYF. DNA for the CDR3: TGTGCCGGATTGACGGGGCAAGAGACCCAGTACTTC.

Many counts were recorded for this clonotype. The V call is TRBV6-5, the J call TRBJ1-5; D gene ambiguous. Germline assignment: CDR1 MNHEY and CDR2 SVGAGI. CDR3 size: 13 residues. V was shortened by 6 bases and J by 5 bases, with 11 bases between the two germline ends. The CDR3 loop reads CASSTGSHQPQHF. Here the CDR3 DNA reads TGTGCCAGCAGCACGGGGAGTCATCAGCCCCAGCATTTT.

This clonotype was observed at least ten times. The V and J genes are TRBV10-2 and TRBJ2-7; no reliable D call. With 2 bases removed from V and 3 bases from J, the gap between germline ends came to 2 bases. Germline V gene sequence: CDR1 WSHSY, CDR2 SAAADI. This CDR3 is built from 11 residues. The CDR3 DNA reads TGCGCCAGCAGTGAGGACTACGAGCAGTACTTC. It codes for CASSEDYEQYF.

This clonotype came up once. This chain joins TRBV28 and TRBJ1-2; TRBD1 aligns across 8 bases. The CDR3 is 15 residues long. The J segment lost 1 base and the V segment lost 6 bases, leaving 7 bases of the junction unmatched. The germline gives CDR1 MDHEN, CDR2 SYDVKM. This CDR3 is CASRPSGGNNYGYTF. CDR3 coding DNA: TGTGCCAGCAGACCCTCAGGGGGCAATAACTATGGCTACACCTTC.